These 19 T cell receptor beta chains came from one sample sequenced in a study of monozygotic twins with inflammatory bowel disease. One entry per CDR3 protein, without DNA, is what TCRdb gives after re-calling the 5' RACE reads. This sample's table has approximately 340,000 distinct CDR3 sequences. Material: blood. These receptors all stem from a human donor with ulcerative colitis or Crohn's disease, or a healthy co-twin of an affected twin (not recorded which).

This chain uses TRBV7-2 with TRBJ2-5; the D gene TCRdb calls, TRBD2, cannot be checked with no DNA. Germline loops: CDR1 SGHTA, CDR2 FQGNSA. The length of the CDR3 is 16 residues. CDR3 amino acids: CASSPSSGGYKETQYF.

The J gene is TRBJ2-5, the V gene TRBV11-2; TCRdb gives TRBD1 as the D gene, but with no DNA this cannot be confirmed. Germline CDR1 SGHAT, CDR2 FQNNGV. The CDR3 is 14 amino acids. This chain's CDR3 is CASSSDRGPRTQYF.

This chain uses TRBV7-2 with TRBJ2-2. CDR1 SGHTA and CDR2 FQGNSA come from the germline V gene. The CDR3 sequence is 14 residues long. CDR3 sequence reads: CASSLSLFAGELFF.

The chain joins TRBV20-1 to TRBJ2-5; TCRdb's D gene call, TRBD2, goes unchecked for lack of DNA. CDR1 is DFQATT, CDR2 SNEGSKA, per germline (reference sequence). CDR3 length: 14 residues. CDR3 sequence reads: CSVDAAGVGETQYF.

V is TRBV5-1 and J is TRBJ1-2. The V gene's germline CDR1 is SGHRS and CDR2 YFSETQ. The CDR3 covers 14 residues. The CDR3 loop is CASSLAEIGSGYTF.

CDR3: CSANRDALGYGYTF. This chain links TRBV20-1 with TRBJ1-2; TCRdb calls TRBD1, which cannot be checked without DNA. The CDR3 loop spans 14 amino acids. Germline loops: CDR1 DFQATT, CDR2 SNEGSKA (reference sequence).

The chain combines TRBV5-4 with TRBJ2-2. CDR3 size: 15 residues. Germline V CDR1 and CDR2: SGHNT, YYREEE (reference sequence). The CDR3 loop is CASSLVAAAPGELFF.

This chain links TRBV11-2 with TRBJ1-2. Germline CDR1 reads SGHAT; CDR2 reads FQNNGV. The CDR3 length is 13 residues. The CDR3 loop reads CASSYTFRYGYTF. The entire variable domain, with the rest obtained from reference TRBV11-2 and TRBJ1-2, is as follows: EAGVAQSPRYKIIEKRQSVAFWCNPISGHATLYWYQQILGQGPKLLIQFQNNGVVDDSQLPKDRFSAERLKGVDSTLKIQPAKLEDSAVYLCASSYTFRYGYTFGSGTRLTVV.

This chain uses TRBV30 with TRBJ2-1; TCRdb reports TRBD2, a call that lacks DNA to check it against. Germline values: CDR1 GTSNPN, CDR2 SVGIG (reference sequence). The CDR3 covers 20 residues. CDR3 region: CAWKVPGLATLRSSYNEQFF.

The chain uses TRBV7-3 and TRBJ2-1; there is no DNA to check the TCRdb D call of TRBD2. The CDR3 totals 16 residues. The V gene's germline CDR1 is SGHTA and CDR2 FQGTGA. This CDR3 reads CASSRPGRSNNNEQFF.

The chain has TRBV20-1 and TRBJ2-3; the TRBD1 assignment by TCRdb is unverifiable without DNA. CDR3 length: 14 residues. Germline CDR1 is DFQATT and CDR2 is SNEGSKA (reference sequence). The CDR3: CSANGGVGTDTQYF.

The rearrangement joins TRBV19 to TRBJ1-6; TCRdb selects TRBD1, and the lack of DNA leaves this call unchecked. The CDR3 contains 14 residues. Germline V gives CDR1 LNHDA, CDR2 SQIVND (reference sequence). The CDR3: CASSGQGFSSPLHF.

The V call is TRBV27, the J call TRBJ1-1; the D call of TRBD1 rests on TCRdb alone, since no DNA is present to check it. From germline, CDR1 is MNHEY and CDR2 SMNVEV (reference sequence). The length of the CDR3 is 15 residues. CDR3 region: CASSFGTGVRTEAFF.

CDR3: CAISETEEQYF. V and J are TRBV10-3 and TRBJ2-7. This CDR3 has 11 amino acids. The germline gives CDR1 ENHRY, CDR2 SYGVKD.

The chain has TRBV5-4 and TRBJ1-1; lacking DNA, the TRBD1 call made by TCRdb goes unchecked. The CDR3 has 15 residues. Germline V gene data show CDR1 as SGHNT and CDR2 as YYREEE (reference sequence). The CDR3 region is CASSFGGGADTEAFF.

V gene TRBV11-2 combines with J gene TRBJ1-1; TCRdb's assignment of TRBD1 cannot be checked, as there is no DNA. The V gene's germline CDR1 is SGHAT and CDR2 FQNNGV. CDR3 size: 15 residues. The CDR3 is CASSPVDRVNTEAFF.

The chain has TRBV5-5 and TRBJ2-1. CDR3 length equals 14 residues. Germline V gene data show CDR1 as SGHKS and CDR2 as YYEKEE (reference sequence). This CDR3 is CASSPATSRNEQFF.

The J gene is TRBJ1-2, the V gene TRBV5-5; the TCRdb call, TRBD1, lacks DNA for checking. The germline gives CDR1 SGHKS, CDR2 YYEKEE (reference sequence). There are 14 residues in the CDR3. The CDR3 sequence: CASSPGQGGYGYTF. Filled out from reference TRBV5-5 and TRBJ1-2, the complete variable domain reads DAGVTQSPTHLIKTRGQQVTLRCSPISGHKSVSWYQQVLGQGPQFIFQYYEKEERGRGNFPDRFSARQFPNYSSELNVNALLLGDSALYLCASSPGQGGYGYTFGSGTRLTVV.

The chain combines TRBV28 with TRBJ2-2; TCRdb calls TRBD1, which cannot be checked without DNA. The CDR3 extends over 16 amino acids. From germline, CDR1 is MDHEN and CDR2 SYDVKM. CDR3 sequence reads: CASSTRGGEDTGELFF.